Following are 27 T cell receptor beta chains from one sample sequenced in a study of pediatric ulcerative colitis. Profiling relied on immunoSEQ multiplex PCR, and the TCRdb table lists in-frame clones only, not all of them. The sample includes 64,000 or so clones, just over 75% of them seen just once. Material for sequencing was blood. The receptors here all came from a boy between 10 and 17 years old with moderate ulcerative colitis.

The chain employs TRBV9 and TRBJ2-3; D might be TRBD2 (6 bases). The CDR3 length is 15 residues. From germline, CDR1 is SGDLS and CDR2 YYNGEE. Trimming removed 4 bases at V and 0 bases at J, with 12 bases between. CDR3 sequence reads: CASSLGLPSTDTQYF. The CDR3, as DNA: TGTGCCAGCAGCCTCGGACTACCCAGCACAGATACGCAGTATTTT. Filled out from reference TRBV9 and TRBJ2-3, the complete variable domain reads DSGVTQTPKHLITATGQRVTLRCSPRSGDLSVYWYQQSLDQGLQFLIQYYNGEERAKGNILERFSAQQFPDLHSELNLSSLELGDSALYFCASSLGLPSTDTQYFGPGTRLTVL.

The chain combines TRBV10-2 with TRBJ1-1; no clear D gene. Germline CDR1 and CDR2: WSHSY and SAAADI. The CDR3 length is 17 residues. With 2 bases removed from V and 0 bases from J, the gap between germline ends came to 16 bases. CDR3 region: CASSERTGGSMNTEAFF. The CDR3 DNA follows: TGCGCCAGCAGTGAGCGTACGGGAGGCTCAATGAACACTGAAGCTTTCTTT.

The chain uses TRBV11-2 and TRBJ2-7; TRBD2 matches at 9 bases. This CDR3 spans 15 amino acids. After removal of 2 bases from V and 2 bases from J, the junction contained 4 bases not matched to a gene. Germline V gives CDR1 SGHAT, CDR2 FQNNGV. The CDR3 region has the DNA TGTGCCAGCAGCTTAACTAGCGGGCCTACCTACGAGCAGTACTTC. This sequence encodes CASSLTSGPTYEQYF. Full variable domain (remainder filled in from reference TRBV11-2 and TRBJ2-7): EAGVAQSPRYKIIEKRQSVAFWCNPISGHATLYWYQQILGQGPKLLIQFQNNGVVDDSQLPKDRFSAERLKGVDSTLKIQPAKLEDSAVYLCASSLTSGPTYEQYFGPGTRLTVT.

This chain links TRBV18 with TRBJ1-1, with 8 bases that match TRBD1. The CDR3 is made up of 14 amino acids. Unmatched junction bases numbered 8, after V lost 6 bases and J lost 5 bases. The V gene's germline CDR1 is KGHSH and CDR2 LQKENI. CDR3 in DNA: TGTGCCAGCTCCCGAGACAGGGGTGATACTGAAGCTTTCTTT. Its protein product is CASSRDRGDTEAFF. The whole variable domain, filled in from reference TRBV18 and TRBJ1-1, reads NAGVMQNPRHLVRRRGQEARLRCSPMKGHSHVYWYRQLPEEGLKFMVYLQKENIIDESGMPKERFSAEFPKEGPSILRIQQVVRGDSAAYFCASSRDRGDTEAFFGQGTRLTVV.

The chain has TRBV7-9 and TRBJ2-3; tentative D call: TRBD2 (5 bases). The CDR3 has 18 amino acids. Trimming pared 6 bases from V and 0 bases from J, leaving 22 bases between. Germline V CDR1 and CDR2: SEHNR, FQNEAQ (reference sequence). The CDR3 DNA reads TGTGCCAGCAGTCAACGTTTGAGGGAACCTGATAGCACAGATACGCAGTATTTT. Its translation is CASSQRLREPDSTDTQYF.

The chain uses TRBV18 and TRBJ2-7; D possibly corresponds to TRBD2 (6 bases). The ends were cut back, 3 bases at V and 5 bases at J, with 17 bases in the middle. CDR1 and CDR2 (germline): KGHSH, LQKENI. The length of the CDR3 is 15 residues. In DNA, the CDR3 is TGTGCCAGCTCACCTACCCGGGCGGGGATGAACGAGCAGTACTTC. Encoded protein: CASSPTRAGMNEQYF.

This chain links TRBV5-4 with TRBJ2-3; possibly TRBD1 for D (6 bases). This CDR3 has 13 amino acids. Germline V gives CDR1 SGHNT, CDR2 YYREEE (reference sequence). V shed 3 bases and J shed 6 bases, with 11 bases lying between them. The chain's CDR3 is CASSSTQGDTQYF. Written as DNA, the CDR3 is TGTGCCAGCAGCTCGACCCAGGGGGATACGCAGTATTTT.

The genes are TRBV7-9 and TRBJ2-5; D is possibly TRBD2 (6 bases). The germline V gene encodes CDR1 SEHNR and CDR2 FQNEAQ (reference sequence). The CDR3 extends over 16 amino acids. The germline V and J ends were trimmed by 7 bases and 2 bases, with 20 bases remaining between them. The chain's CDR3 is CASIKKLGGRQETQYF. CDR3 sequence (DNA): TGTGCCAGCATCAAAAAACTGGGGGGTCGGCAAGAGACCCAGTACTTC. The variable domain in full, completed from reference TRBV7-9 and TRBJ2-5, reads DTGVSQNPRHKITKRGQNVTFRCDPISEHNRLYWYRQTLGQGPEFLTYFQNEAQLEKSRLLSDRFSAERPKGSFSTLEIQRTEQGDSAMYLCASIKKLGGRQETQYFGPGTRLLVL.

This CDR3 is CASSYGTGRNQPQHF. The CDR3 DNA follows: TGTGCCAGCAGTTACGGGACAGGCCGAAATCAGCCCCAGCATTTT. V usage is TRBV6-5 and J usage is TRBJ1-5; 8 bases line up with TRBD1. With V trimmed by 2 bases and J by 4 bases, 4 bases remained unmatched. Germline loops: CDR1 MNHEY, CDR2 SVGAGI. CDR3 size: 15 residues.

The sample holds a few counts of this clone. The chain has TRBV5-5 and TRBJ2-6; tentative D call: TRBD2 (7 bases). The V and J ends lost 4 bases and 7 bases respectively, with 18 bases between them. CDR1 SGHKS and CDR2 YYEKEE come from the germline V gene (reference sequence). The CDR3 extends over 16 amino acids. The CDR3: CASSLLGGREANVLTF. The CDR3 DNA sequence: TGTGCCAGCAGCCTCTTGGGGGGGCGTGAAGCCAACGTCCTGACTTTC.

In its sample, this clone was seen a few times. The chain has TRBV2 and TRBJ1-2; no clear D. The CDR3 consists of 12 residues. The ends were cut back, 4 bases at V and 4 bases at J, with 7 bases in the middle. Germline assignment: CDR1 SNHLY and CDR2 FYNNEI. The CDR3 protein is CASSVQVYGYTF. In DNA, the CDR3 is TGTGCCAGCAGTGTTCAGGTCTATGGCTACACCTTC.

The chain recombines TRBV6-4 with TRBJ2-1; 9 positions agree with TRBD2. The CDR3 is 14 residues long. Germline lookup yields CDR1 MRHNA and CDR2 SNTAGT. J gave up 7 bases and V 5 bases, and 6 bases lay outside the gene matches. CDR3 nucleotides: TGTGCCAGCAGTCCTAGCGGGATGTATAATGAGCAGTTCTTC. Encoded protein: CASSPSGMYNEQFF.

The gene calls are TRBV11-2 and TRBJ1-4; D gene unclear. Germline V gene data show CDR1 as SGHAT and CDR2 as FQNNGV. V lost 0 bases to trimming and J lost 5 bases, with 4 bases between them. CDR3 size: 13 residues. The CDR3 sequence: CASSLEGNEKLFF. In DNA, the CDR3 is TGTGCCAGCAGCTTAGAGGGAAATGAAAAACTGTTTTTT.

The V call is TRBV18, the J call TRBJ1-2, with 8 bases aligning to TRBD1. This CDR3 comprises 14 residues. In germline, CDR1 is KGHSH, CDR2 LQKENI. Unmatched junction bases numbered 10, after V lost 6 bases and J lost 7 bases. CDR3 loop: CASSTQDRASGYTF. In DNA form, the CDR3 reads TGTGCCAGCTCCACGCAGGACAGGGCAAGTGGCTACACCTTC.

This sequence joins TRBV7-3 and TRBJ1-1; tentative D call: TRBD1 (5 bases). The V gene lost 6 bases and the J gene lost 1 base, with 12 bases spanning the gap. CDR3 length: 14 amino acids. Germline V gene sequence: CDR1 SGHTA, CDR2 FQGTGA. CDR3: CASRYLQANTEAFF. CDR3 nucleotides: TGTGCCAGCAGATACCTACAGGCGAACACTGAAGCTTTCTTT.

This chain links TRBV18 with TRBJ1-2; D unresolved. CDR3 length: 14 amino acids. V was shortened by 2 bases and J by 0 bases, with 7 bases between the two germline ends. Germline V lookup: CDR1 KGHSH, CDR2 LQKENI. CDR3 in DNA: TGTGCCAGCTCACCATCAGAAACTAACTATGGCTACACCTTC. It codes for CASSPSETNYGYTF.

The rearrangement links TRBV19 to TRBJ1-5; 11 nucleotides agree with TRBD1. The germline V gene has CDR1 LNHDA and CDR2 SQIVND (reference sequence). The CDR3 sequence is 19 residues long. V trimming: 2 bases; J trimming: 0 bases; junction bases outside the gene matches: 9. CDR3: CASSIFGQGAFYSNQPQHF. The CDR3, as DNA: TGTGCCAGTAGTATATTCGGACAGGGGGCCTTTTATAGCAATCAGCCCCAGCATTTT.

This sequence joins TRBV7-3 and TRBJ2-1; a weak D match, TRBD2 (5 bases). The germline CDR1 and CDR2 sequences are SGHTA and FQGTGA. The germline V and J ends were trimmed by 0 bases and 0 bases, with 15 bases remaining between them. The CDR3 spans 18 residues. The CDR3 coding sequence is TGTGCCAGCAGCTTAACCGTTATAGGGAGAGCCTCCTACAATGAGCAGTTCTTC. It codes for CASSLTVIGRASYNEQFF.

The chain carries TRBV6-6 and TRBJ2-7, with 10 bases lining up with TRBD1. V trimming: 7 bases; J trimming: 0 bases; junction bases outside the gene matches: 9. Germline CDR1 MNHNY, CDR2 SVGAGI (reference sequence). This CDR3 is built from 16 residues. The CDR3 sequence is CASTNTGTGVSYEQYF. In nucleotides, the CDR3 is TGTGCCAGCACCAACACCGGGACAGGGGTCTCCTACGAGCAGTACTTC.

The rearrangement uses TRBV30 and TRBJ2-7, with 12 bases lining up with TRBD2. Germline V gene data show CDR1 as GTSNPN and CDR2 as SVGIG (reference sequence). After removal of 3 bases from V and 5 bases from J, the junction contained 5 bases not matched to a gene. The CDR3 is 14 amino acids. CDR3 amino acids: CAWRGLAGINEQYF. CDR3 in DNA: TGTGCCTGGAGAGGACTAGCGGGAATCAACGAGCAGTACTTC.

This sequence joins TRBV9 and TRBJ2-7; 8 nucleotides agree with TRBD2. The CDR3 runs to 18 residues. Germline CDR1 is SGDLS and CDR2 is YYNGEE. V lost 0 bases and J lost 3; bases outside the gene matches: 14. The CDR3, as DNA: TGTGCCAGCAGCGTAGCTCCGGGACTAGGCAAGCCCAACTACGAGCAGTACTTC. This sequence encodes CASSVAPGLGKPNYEQYF. Together with reference TRBV9 and TRBJ2-7, the CDR3 gives the full variable domain: DSGVTQTPKHLITATGQRVTLRCSPRSGDLSVYWYQQSLDQGLQFLIQYYNGEERAKGNILERFSAQQFPDLHSELNLSSLELGDSALYFCASSVAPGLGKPNYEQYFGPGTRLTVT.

The CDR3 coding sequence is TGCAGCGTTATTCCCCTCGCGGGAGTTGTGTACAATGAGCAGTTCTTC. Its translation: CSVIPLAGVVYNEQFF. The chain uses TRBV29-1 and TRBJ2-1, with 7 bases identical to TRBD2. Trimming took 5 bases from V and 4 from J; bases not matched to a gene: 14. Germline assignment: CDR1 SQVTM and CDR2 ANQGSEA. This CDR3 is built from 16 residues.

The table lists this clone with a few counts. The chain recombines TRBV9 with TRBJ2-1, with TRBD2 matching 8 bases. V shed 4 bases, J shed 3 bases, and the junction held 6 bases outside the gene matches. The CDR3 has 15 amino acids. Germline CDR1 and CDR2: SGDLS and YYNGEE. The CDR3 loop reads CASSPSGGLYNEQFF. The CDR3 bases are TGTGCCAGCAGCCCGAGCGGGGGACTCTACAATGAGCAGTTCTTC.

V and J are TRBV6-1 and TRBJ1-6, with D unclear. Germline assignment: CDR1 MNHNS and CDR2 SASEGT. The CDR3 runs 14 residues. The ends were cut back, 0 bases at V and 10 bases at J, with 10 bases in the middle. CDR3 amino acids: CASSEARRSSPLHF. CDR3 nucleotides: TGTGCCAGCAGTGAAGCGAGGAGATCGTCACCCCTCCACTTT.

This clone was counted only a few times. The chain couples TRBV25-1 to TRBJ2-2; D not certain. The CDR3 loop spans 13 amino acids. Germline V gene lookup returns CDR1 MGHDK and CDR2 SYGVNS. The V gene lost 6 bases and the J gene lost 6 bases, with 11 bases spanning the gap. The CDR3 loop is CASRVGLAGELFF. The CDR3 DNA reads as TGTGCCAGCAGGGTGGGGTTGGCCGGGGAGCTGTTTTTT.

J is TRBJ2-1 and V is TRBV5-8; no firm D call. The CDR3 covers 16 residues. Trimming took 0 bases from V and 7 from J, leaving 17 bases between them. Germline V gives CDR1 SGHTS, CDR2 YDEGEE. The DNA for the CDR3 is TGTGCCAGCAGCTTGGGAGGTCACACCTCCGTGAATGAGCAGTTCTTC. It yields the protein CASSLGGHTSVNEQFF.

V usage is TRBV18 and J usage is TRBJ2-7, with 10 bases lining up with TRBD1. CDR1 KGHSH and CDR2 LQKENI come from the germline V gene. The CDR3 length is 15 residues. V trimming: 0 bases; J trimming: 5 bases; junction bases outside the gene matches: 4. The CDR3 loop reads CASSPPGQGSHEQYF. DNA of the CDR3: TGTGCCAGCTCACCACCGGGACAGGGGTCCCACGAGCAGTACTTC.